These T cell receptor beta chains were read from a single sample in a study of shared clonotypes between healthy human individuals. Assay: immunoSEQ multiplex PCR; the TCRdb copy retains only in-frame clones and omits some. The table includes approximately 2.1 million clones, 85% to 95% detected once. The sequencing sample was made of naive CD4+ T cells from PBMCs. The receptors originated from a man in his late teens or twenties in good health. Some clones in this sample may be carry-over from other donors' samples. Each CDR3 is given with its conserved first and last residue. The D gene is left open where the match is weak. Not all rows give a size; the values are once, few, many and, for expanded clones, a class.

D: .
J: TRBJ2-1
size: .
V: TRBV7-3
DNA: TGTGCCAGCAGCTTCTCCGGGCCTAGATCTGGCAATGAGCAGTTCTTC
CDR3: CASSFSGPRSGNEQFF

D: .
J: TRBJ1-3
size: .
V: TRBV9
DNA: TGTGCCAGCAGCGTAGTGTCCACCGGCTCTGGAAACACCATATATTTT
CDR3: CASSVVSTGSGNTIYF

D: .
J: TRBJ2-2
size: .
V: TRBV10-3
DNA: TGTGCCATCAGGGCGACTGCCGACACCGGGGAGCTGTTTTTT
CDR3: CAIRATADTGELFF

D: .
J: TRBJ2-3
size: .
V: TRBV7-2
DNA: TGTGCCAGCAGCTTAGTCATCGGGACACACAGCACAGATACGCAGTATTTT
CDR3: CASSLVIGTHSTDTQYF

D: TRBD1
J: TRBJ2-2
size: once
V: TRBV4-1
DNA: TGCGCCAGCAGCCAAGTCCGGACAGGGGGCGGCTCGAACACCGGGGAGCTGTTTTTT
CDR3: CASSQVRTGGGSNTGELFF

D: .
J: TRBJ2-5
size: .
V: TRBV7-2
DNA: TGTGCCAGCAGCTTATTGGCAGGGTCCAAGGCCCAGTACTTC
CDR3: CASSLLAGSKAQYF

D: .
J: TRBJ1-5
size: .
V: TRBV5-5
DNA: TGTGCCAGCAGCTTGGGGGTAACGCCCGTTAGCAATCAGCCCCAGCATTTT
CDR3: CASSLGVTPVSNQPQHF

D: .
J: TRBJ2-5
size: .
V: TRBV18
DNA: TGTGCCAGCTCACCCCCCCGGAGGGAGACCCAGTACTTC
CDR3: CASSPPRRETQYF

D: .
J: TRBJ1-1
size: .
V: TRBV18
DNA: TGTGCCAGCTCAGAGGACGTCCCAATGAACACTGAAGCTTTCTTT
CDR3: CASSEDVPMNTEAFF

D: .
J: TRBJ2-4
size: .
V: TRBV28
DNA: TGTGCCAGCAGTTCTCCGGGACTAGCCAAAAACATTCAGTACTTC
CDR3: CASSSPGLAKNIQYF

D: .
J: TRBJ1-2
size: .
V: TRBV28
DNA: TGTGCCAGCAGTTTAAGACAGCTTTATGGCTACACCTTC
CDR3: CASSLRQLYGYTF

D: TRBD2
J: TRBJ2-2
size: .
V: TRBV5-1
DNA: TGCGCCAGCAGCTTGGGACTAGCGGGAGACGGGGAGCTGTTTTTT
CDR3: CASSLGLAGDGELFF

D: .
J: TRBJ1-2
size: .
V: TRBV6-5
DNA: TGTGCCAGCCGTCCGGAGGCTTTCATTGGTGGCTACACCTTC
CDR3: CASRPEAFIGGYTF

D: TRBD1
J: TRBJ2-7
size: .
V: TRBV5-1
DNA: TGCGCCAGCAACGCGCAGGGGGCTAGATACGAGCAGTACTTC
CDR3: CASNAQGARYEQYF

D: .
J: TRBJ2-2
size: .
V: TRBV10-3
DNA: TGTGCCATCAGTGAGTCAGCGAACACCGGGGAGCTGTTTTTT
CDR3: CAISESANTGELFF

D: .
J: TRBJ2-7
size: .
V: TRBV7-2
DNA: TGTGCCAGCAGCTTATATCAAGAGCAGTACTTC
CDR3: CASSLYQEQYF

D: TRBD1
J: TRBJ2-6
size: .
V: TRBV7-6
DNA: TGTGCCAGCAGCTTGTTCTTCGGGGCAGGGGGCGCTGGGGCCAACGTCCTGACTTTC
CDR3: CASSLFFGAGGAGANVLTF

D: .
J: TRBJ1-1
size: .
V: TRBV6-1
DNA: TGTGCCAGCAGTGAGCGCGTAGTTGAAGCTTTCTTT
CDR3: CASSERVVEAFF

D: .
J: TRBJ2-7
size: .
V: TRBV11-2
DNA: TGTGCCAGCAGCTTAGACGGGGGACGGTACTCCGAGCAGTACTTC
CDR3: CASSLDGGRYSEQYF

D: .
J: TRBJ1-2
size: .
V: TRBV18
DNA: TGTGCCAGCTCACCACCCTCACAGTCAAACTATGGCTACACCTTC
CDR3: CASSPPSQSNYGYTF

D: .
J: TRBJ1-1
size: .
V: TRBV7-9
DNA: TGTGCCAGCAGCCCACCCCCCAGAGTTGAAGCTTTCTTT
CDR3: CASSPPPRVEAFF

D: .
J: TRBJ2-2
size: few
V: TRBV7-8
DNA: TGTGCCAGCAGCTTAGAGGCCGGGGAGCTGTTTTTT
CDR3: CASSLEAGELFF

D: .
J: TRBJ2-6
size: .
V: TRBV19
DNA: TGTGCCAGTAGTATGGGCAGCTCTGGGGCCAACGTCCTGACTTTC
CDR3: CASSMGSSGANVLTF

D: TRBD2
J: TRBJ2-2
size: .
V: TRBV18
DNA: TGTGCCAGCTCACCCCGACTAGCCGGCGGGGAGCTGTTTTTT
CDR3: CASSPRLAGGELFF

D: TRBD2
J: TRBJ2-7
size: .
V: TRBV28
DNA: TGTGCCAGCAGTTTACGGGCTAGCGGGACGCCCTACGAGCAGTACTTC
CDR3: CASSLRASGTPYEQYF

D: .
J: TRBJ2-1
size: .
V: TRBV19
DNA: TGTGCCAGTAGTATATTAACTGGAGGGGGCCCAGAGCAGTTCTTC
CDR3: CASSILTGGGPEQFF

D: .
J: TRBJ2-4
size: .
V: TRBV1
DNA: TGCACCAGCAGCCAACAGGGGAGGACTTGGGCCAAAAACATTCAGTACTTC
CDR3: CTSSQQGRTWAKNIQYF

D: .
J: TRBJ2-3
size: few
V: TRBV7-9
DNA: TGTGCCAGCAGCTTAGCGCCCCGCGGGGTAACAGATACGCAGTATTTT
CDR3: CASSLAPRGVTDTQYF

D: .
J: TRBJ2-7
size: .
V: TRBV29-1
DNA: TGCAGCGTTGCAGGGCTACACTCCTACGAGCAGTACTTC
CDR3: CSVAGLHSYEQYF

D: .
J: TRBJ1-1
size: .
V: TRBV7-2
DNA: TGTGCCAGCAGCTTACAGGGGATGAACACTGAAGCTTTCTTT
CDR3: CASSLQGMNTEAFF

D: .
J: TRBJ1-1
size: .
V: TRBV7-8
DNA: TGTGCCAGCAGCTTGCAGGTGGGGGGGAACACTGAAGCTTTCTTT
CDR3: CASSLQVGGNTEAFF

D: .
J: TRBJ2-5
size: .
V: TRBV29-1
DNA: TGCAGCGCCCGCCGGCAGGGGGAGACCCAGTACTTC
CDR3: CSARRQGETQYF

D: TRBD2
J: TRBJ2-1
size: .
V: TRBV11-2
DNA: TGTGCCAGCAGCTTATCCGGCTTCTCGAGCGGGAGAGACGATGAGCAGTTCTTC
CDR3: CASSLSGFSSGRDDEQFF

D: .
J: TRBJ1-1
size: .
V: TRBV29-1
DNA: TGCAGCGCCGGAGTTGGGAACACTGAAGCTTTCTTT
CDR3: CSAGVGNTEAFF